In this sample, the clone carrying this T cell receptor (beta chain) turned up a few times. Its antigen remains unknown. These data come from a study of blood T cells in healthy people across ages. Notes on the study in general: The long-lived group displayed more naive CD4+ cells, plus higher diversity, than the aged donors did.

The germline V gene encodes CDR1 SQVTM and CDR2 ANQGSEA. V shed 4 bases and J shed 5 bases, with 15 bases lying between them. The CDR3 length is 14 residues. The amount of total RNA extracted per sample was at least 5.5 micrograms. PCR was performed a second time for roughly 7 to 11 cycles using a sample-barcoded 5' primer and a J-beta primer mix. TCRdb independently ran MiXCR on the 5' RACE reads; one entry per CDR3 protein. The table includes 700,000 to 800,000 distinct CDR3 sequences, around 40% detected once. The source material was blood. The chain couples TRBV29-1 to TRBJ1-5, with a possible D match to TRBD1 (5 bases). The receptor was derived from a woman aged 55-69 years in good health. CDR3 bases: TGCAGCGTTGGCGGGGCGACTCAGGATCAGCCCCAGCATTTT. Encoded protein: CSVGGATQDQPQHF. Using reference TRBV29-1 and TRBJ1-5 for the parts outside the CDR3, the full variable domain is SAVISQKPSRDICQRGTSLTIQCQVDSQVTMMFWYRQQPGQSLTLIATANQGSEATYESGFVIDKFPISRPNLTFSTLTVSNMSPEDSSIYLCSVGGATQDQPQHFGDGTRLSIL.